This T cell receptor (beta chain) was found in a study of T cell repertoires in cytomegalovirus infection (dated by TCRdb to between 2018 and 2021). Regarding the study in general: Recently identified HLA-C-restricted CMV epitopes, whose presentation resists viral immunomodulation, were targeted by peptide stimulations together with well-studied HLA-B-restricted epitopes. Donor HLA type was relevant to the analysis, as public TCR beta signatures indicated carriage of CMV infection together with the matching HLA type.

Concerning this clonotype itself: It has no known antigen specificity. No quality values exist for individual bases; no much larger clone is one base distant.

What the authors observed across the whole study: In both this cohort and an independent roughly 350-donor cohort, the cumulative frequency of public TCR beta family members distinguished carriers of CMV infection plus the relevant HLA type. The ex vivo response was dominated by HLA-C-restricted CMV-specific TCR beta clonotypes, which also provided the single most frequent clonotype in two of eight donors.

The sequencer listed for this sample is Illumina HiSeq 1500. TCRdb ran its own pipeline on the public reads, namely fastp trimming at Q25 and MiXCR clone calling, and kept in-frame beta chains. Rows with a matching CDR3 protein are joined into one entry that keeps the most common DNA and genes. Here the sample has some 560,000 distinct CDR3 sequences; under 45% occur a single time. The ten top clones hold 40% to 60% of the sample. The sample's treatment or condition, from its label and the paper: in vitro stimulation with specific CMV peptide epitopes to enrich CMV-specific T cells. The sequence derives from a human donor in good health (CMV status not recorded). Some clones in this sample may be carry-over from other donors' samples. Sample: cultured PBMCs, taken from culture after CMV antigen stimulation.

The DNA sequence follows: TGTGCCAGCAGTTTTTCGGGGGGCCAATACAATGAGCAGTTCTTC. Its protein reads: CASSFSGGQYNEQFF. Here the chain combines TRBV12-3 or TRBV12-4 and TRBJ2-1, with a tentative D gene TRBD2 over 7 matching bases. The CDR3 sequence holds 15 residues, the cysteine and phenylalanine included. Only the CDR3 DNA stays, 45 bases, in frame from base 1. V gives up 3 bases and J gives up 4 bases, and the segment between their germline ends measures 13 bases.